This T cell receptor beta chain was sequenced in a study of blood T cells in healthy people across ages. Through a sample-barcoded 5' primer and a J-beta primer mix, a second PCR was run for roughly 6 to 12 cycles. TCRdb passed the 5' RACE reads through MiXCR, listing each CDR3 protein once. This table holds about 1.8 million distinct CDR3 sequences, roughly 49% found once. This clonotype occurred a few times. As yet, its antigen is unknown. Trimming cost V 3 bases and J 4 bases, with 15 bases left between them. In germline, CDR1 is DFQATT, CDR2 SNEGSKA (reference sequence). The CDR3 runs 14 residues. Findings of the study overall: TCR beta diversity per million T cells fell roughly linearly with age.

This TCR was recovered from a woman between 40 and 55 years old in good health. Sequencing used blood. The gene calls are TRBV20-1 and TRBJ2-5, with D perhaps matching TRBD2 (5 bases). CDR3 sequence: CSASGGTRGETQYF. The DNA of the CDR3 is TGCAGTGCTAGCGGCGGAACCCGGGGAGAGACCCAGTACTTC.